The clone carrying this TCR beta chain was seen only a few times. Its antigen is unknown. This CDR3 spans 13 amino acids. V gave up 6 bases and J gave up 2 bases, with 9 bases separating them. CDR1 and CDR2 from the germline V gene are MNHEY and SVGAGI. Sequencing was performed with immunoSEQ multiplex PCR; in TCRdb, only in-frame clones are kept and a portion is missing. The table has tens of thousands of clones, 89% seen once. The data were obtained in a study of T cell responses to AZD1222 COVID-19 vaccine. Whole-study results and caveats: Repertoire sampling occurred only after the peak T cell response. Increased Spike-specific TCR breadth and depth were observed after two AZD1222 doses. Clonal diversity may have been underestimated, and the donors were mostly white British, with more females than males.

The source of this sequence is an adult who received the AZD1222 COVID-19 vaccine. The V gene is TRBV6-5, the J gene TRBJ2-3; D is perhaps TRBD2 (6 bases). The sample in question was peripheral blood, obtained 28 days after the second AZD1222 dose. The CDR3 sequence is CASRRGITDTQYF. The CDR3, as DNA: TGTGCCAGCAGACGGGGGATCACAGATACGCAGTATTTT.